This T cell receptor (beta chain) was identified during a study of T cell responses to AZD1222 COVID-19 vaccine. The CDR3 spans 16 residues. The junction had 12 bases not matched to a gene; V was cut back by 3 bases and J by 9 bases. Germline V gives CDR1 MDHEN, CDR2 SYDVKM. The data were produced by immunoSEQ multiplex PCR, yet TCRdb's version contains in-frame clones alone and is incomplete. The profile shows roughly 270,000 clones, almost 95% of them singletons. Study-level results: The donor cohort was predominantly white British with a female majority, and clonal diversity may have been underestimated. Only after the peak T cell response were repertoires sampled.

As to this clone: The antigen is undetermined.

This TCR came from an adult who received the AZD1222 COVID-19 vaccine. Sequenced here: peripheral blood, sampled 28 days after the second AZD1222 dose. The rearrangement links TRBV28 to TRBJ1-5; 9 bases line up with TRBD1. The CDR3 here is CASSFGTGIISGPQHF. Here the CDR3 DNA reads TGTGCCAGCAGTTTCGGGACAGGGATTATTTCAGGGCCCCAGCATTTT.